This T cell receptor beta chain is drawn from a study of T cells in Graves' hyperthyroidism and ophthalmopathy. In this sample, this clonotype turned up many times. CDR3 length: 15 residues. From germline, CDR1 is SGHTA and CDR2 FQGTGA. Trimming stripped 8 bases from V and 6 bases from J, with 22 bases between. TCR beta CDR3 regions were amplified from RNA. HTBI primers were employed in a first-round RT-PCR of the TCR CDR3. TCRdb re-called the multiplex PCR reads with MiXCR, one entry per CDR3 protein. In the table there are over 700,000 distinct CDR3 sequences, about 35% of which are singletons. The PBMCs were sourced from fresh peripheral blood (less than 11 ml).

The rearrangement joins TRBV7-3 to TRBJ1-2; weak D call: TRBD1 (6 bases). The sample consisted of blood. The sequence was obtained from a woman aged 40 to 50 with Graves' hyperthyroidism. Here the CDR3 DNA reads TGTGCCAGCGCCCCAGGAGGGCAGGGGCTCCATGGCTACACCTTC. As protein: CASAPGGQGLHGYTF.